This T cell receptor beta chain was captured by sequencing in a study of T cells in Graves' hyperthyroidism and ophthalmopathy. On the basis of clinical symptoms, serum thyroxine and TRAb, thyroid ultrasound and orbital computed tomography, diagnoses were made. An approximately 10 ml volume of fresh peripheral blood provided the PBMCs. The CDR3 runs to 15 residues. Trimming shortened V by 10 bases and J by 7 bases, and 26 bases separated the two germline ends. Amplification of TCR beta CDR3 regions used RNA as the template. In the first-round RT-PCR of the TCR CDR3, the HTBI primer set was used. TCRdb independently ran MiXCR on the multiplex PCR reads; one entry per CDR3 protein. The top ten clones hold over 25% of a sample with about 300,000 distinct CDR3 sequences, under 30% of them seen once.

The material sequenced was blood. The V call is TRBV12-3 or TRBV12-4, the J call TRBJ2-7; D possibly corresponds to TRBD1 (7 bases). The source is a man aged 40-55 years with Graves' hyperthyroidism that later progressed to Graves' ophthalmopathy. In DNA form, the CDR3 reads TGTGCCAACATCAGGGACCCTGGCCCAGGGGGGGAGCAGTACTTC. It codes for CANIRDPGPGGEQYF.